The present T cell receptor (beta chain) was sequenced within a study of T cells in Graves' hyperthyroidism and ophthalmopathy. At the level of the study: Sampling of peripheral blood happened at initial diagnosis, prior to any treatment.

Notes on this clonotype: The target antigen is unknown.

RNA transcripts gave rise to amplified TCR beta CDR3 regions. The HTBI primer set drove a first-round RT-PCR of the TCR CDR3. TCRdb ran MiXCR on the multiplex PCR reads and lists one entry per CDR3 protein. This table holds about 640,000 distinct CDR3 sequences, roughly 20% found once. Study-level results: Most clonotypes expanded in thyroid above 0.001 were likewise present in blood.

Patients with uncontrolled infections, other autoimmune diseases, pregnancy or lactation were excluded. The sequenced sample consisted of blood. The sequence was obtained from a man aged 25-45 years with Graves' ophthalmopathy.

The CDR3 is CASSVGGLPYEQYF. The CDR3 DNA reads TGTGCCAGCAGTGTAGGAGGACTCCCCTACGAGCAGTACTTC. The chain joins TRBV2 to TRBJ2-7, with D possibly matching TRBD2 (5 bases). Germline V gives CDR1 SNHLY, CDR2 FYNNEI. The germline V and J ends were trimmed by 4 bases and 2 bases, with 12 bases remaining between them. This CDR3 is built from 14 residues.